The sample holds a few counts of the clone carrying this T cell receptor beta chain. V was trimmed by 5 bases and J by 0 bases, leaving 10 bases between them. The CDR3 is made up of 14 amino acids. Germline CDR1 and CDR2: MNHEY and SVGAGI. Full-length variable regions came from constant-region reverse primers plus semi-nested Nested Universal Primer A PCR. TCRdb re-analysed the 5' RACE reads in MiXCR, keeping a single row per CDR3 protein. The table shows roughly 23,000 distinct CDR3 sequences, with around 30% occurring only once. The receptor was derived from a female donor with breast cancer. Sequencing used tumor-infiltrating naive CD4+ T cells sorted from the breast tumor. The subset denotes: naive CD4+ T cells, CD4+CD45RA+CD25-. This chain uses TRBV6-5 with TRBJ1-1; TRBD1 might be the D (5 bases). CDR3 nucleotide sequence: TGTGCCAGCAGTCCAGACAGCCTGAACACTGAAGCTTTCTTT. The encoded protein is CASSPDSLNTEAFF.